A selection of T cell receptor beta chains follows, all from one sample in a study of CD8+ T cells in alopecia areata. Here immunoSEQ multiplex PCR was the method, and the copy in TCRdb shows in-frame clones only, minus some. Of approximately 66,000 clones in the sample, approximately 58% are singletons; the top ten hold about 15%. Here the sequenced sample was CD8+ T cells sorted from blood, taken at week 0. These receptors were collected from a human donor with alopecia areata. Each CDR3 is given with its conserved first and last residue. Fields, in order: J gene, V gene, D gene, CDR3 protein, CDR3 DNA. The D gene is left open where the match is weak.

>TRBJ2-4|TRBV13|-
CASSSGLTETAKNIQYF
TGTGCCAGCAGCTCAGGACTAACCGAGACGGCCAAAAACATTCAGTACTTC
>TRBJ2-1|TRBV27|-
CASSLSPVAGEQFF
TGTGCCAGCAGTTTAAGCCCCGTAGCCGGAGAGCAGTTCTTC
>TRBJ2-5|TRBV7-9|TRBD1
CASTTNKGTADQETQYF
TGTGCCAGCACTACAAACAAAGGGACAGCCGATCAAGAGACCCAGTACTTC
>TRBJ2-5|TRBV5-6|-
CASSLATNNRKETQYF
TGTGCCAGCAGCTTGGCTACTAATAACAGAAAAGAGACCCAGTACTTC
>TRBJ1-2|TRBV29-1|TRBD1
CSVRRQGLYGYTF
TGCAGCGTACGTAGACAGGGCCTCTATGGCTACACCTTC
>TRBJ2-3|TRBV6-6|-
CASSGAPSTDTQYF
TGTGCCAGCAGCGGGGCTCCTAGCACAGATACGCAGTATTTT
>TRBJ1-1|TRBV29-1|-
CSVEDTMNTEAFF
TGCAGCGTTGAGGACACAATGAACACTGAAGCTTTCTTT
>TRBJ1-2|TRBV27|TRBD1
CASRHPTGGGYGYTF
TGTGCCAGCAGACATCCGACAGGGGGCGGCTATGGCTACACCTTC
>TRBJ1-1|TRBV9|TRBD1
CASSAGQGENTEAFF
TGTGCCAGCAGCGCCGGACAGGGGGAGAACACTGAAGCTTTCTTT
>TRBJ2-1|TRBV5-1|-
CASSSEIQRGLGNEQFF
TGCGCCAGCAGCTCGGAGATACAGAGGGGACTGGGGAATGAGCAGTTCTTC
>TRBJ2-7|TRBV29-1|TRBD2
CSVEAAGGYEQYF
TGCAGCGTTGAAGCCGCGGGAGGGTACGAGCAGTACTTC
>TRBJ2-7|TRBV9|TRBD2
CASSVREGTATYEQYF
TGTGCCAGCAGCGTGCGGGAGGGGACTGCAACCTACGAGCAGTACTTC
>TRBJ2-2|TRBV15|-
CATSRDGWTGANTGELFF
TGTGCCACCAGCAGAGATGGATGGACGGGGGCAAACACCGGGGAGCTGTTTTTT
>TRBJ1-2|TRBV7-9|-
CASSLAPGEGYTF
TGTGCCAGCAGCTTAGCGCCGGGGGAGGGCTACACCTTC
>TRBJ1-2|TRBV4-1|-
CASSQDVGASVGYTF
TGCGCCAGCAGCCAAGATGTAGGGGCCTCCGTCGGCTACACCTTC